This is a list of T cell receptor beta chains from one sample in a study of T cells in Graves' hyperthyroidism and ophthalmopathy. TCRdb used MiXCR to reprocess the multiplex PCR reads, holding one entry per CDR3 protein. The data hold hundreds of thousands of distinct CDR3 sequences, with around 15% observed a single time. The specimen was blood. These receptors were taken from a woman aged 40 to 50 with Graves' ophthalmopathy. Both conserved end residues are part of each CDR3. D genes are given only for firm matches. Not every row has a clone size; where given, it reads once, few, many or a size class.

j_call | clone_size | d_call | v_call | cdr3_aa | cdr3_nt
TRBJ2-5 | many | TRBD2 | TRBV28 | CASRSGTSGTRTQYF | TGTGCCAGCAGATCAGGGACTAGCGGGACGAGGACCCAGTACTTC
TRBJ2-5 | . | TRBD2 | TRBV2 | CASSGGLAHTETQYF | TGTGCCAGCAGTGGGGGACTAGCCCACACCGAGACCCAGTACTTC
TRBJ2-5 | many | . | TRBV19 | CASSIRETQYF | TGTGCCAGTAGTATTCGAGAGACCCAGTACTTC
TRBJ2-2 | . | . | TRBV7-9 | CASSPRRGATGELFF | TGTGCCAGCAGCCCCAGAAGAGGGGCCACCGGGGAGCTGTTTTTT
TRBJ2-7 | many | . | TRBV2 | CATKTVPISYEQYF | TGTGCCACCAAGACAGTGCCCATCTCCTACGAGCAGTACTTC
TRBJ1-1 | many | . | TRBV29-1 | CSVEDPSEAFF | TGCAGCGTTGAGGACCCTTCAGAAGCTTTCTTT
TRBJ2-7 | many | . | TRBV2 | CASSEEGRSYEQYF | TGTGCCAGCAGTGAAGAGGGGAGGTCCTACGAGCAGTACTTC
TRBJ2-7 | many | TRBD2 | TRBV10-3 | CAISATSGYEQYF | TGTGCCATCAGTGCCACTAGCGGCTACGAGCAGTACTTC
TRBJ2-7 | many | TRBD2 | TRBV12-3/TRBV12-4 | CASSLRASGPYEQYF | TGTGCCAGCAGTTTGAGGGCTAGCGGACCCTACGAGCAGTACTTC
TRBJ2-5 | many | . | TRBV30 | CAWSLMGVQETQYF | TGTGCCTGGAGTTTAATGGGGGTGCAAGAGACCCAGTACTTC
TRBJ2-5 | many | TRBD1 | TRBV27 | CAKWDRVETQYF | TGTGCCAAATGGGACAGGGTGGAGACCCAGTACTTC
TRBJ2-2 | many | . | TRBV28 | CASSRLNIPGELFF | TGTGCCAGCAGCCGGCTTAACATCCCCGGGGAGCTGTTTTTT
TRBJ1-1 | . | . | TRBV12-3/TRBV12-4 | CASRDTGTAEAFF | TGTGCCAGCAGAGATACAGGGACCGCTGAAGCTTTCTTT
TRBJ2-2 | . | . | TRBV9 | CASSVSSNTGELFF | TGTGCCAGCAGCGTATCTTCCAACACCGGGGAGCTGTTTTTT
TRBJ1-2 | many | TRBD1 | TRBV6-4 | CASRGLRGTGDNYGYTF | TGTGCCAGCAGGGGACTCCGGGGGACAGGGGATAACTATGGCTACACCTTC
TRBJ2-7 | few | . | TRBV10-2 | CASRFAETYEQYF | TGCGCCAGCAGATTTGCAGAGACTTACGAGCAGTACTTC
TRBJ1-2 | many | TRBD1 | TRBV7-2 | CASSLAGTGYGYTF | TGTGCCAGCAGCTTAGCCGGGACAGGGTACGGCTACACCTTC
TRBJ1-1 | many | TRBD1 | TRBV20-1 | CSARRDSNPNTEAFF | TGCAGTGCCAGAAGGGACAGCAACCCGAACACTGAAGCTTTCTTT
TRBJ1-1 | many | TRBD1 | TRBV19 | CASNPTGGTNTEAFF | TGTGCCAGTAACCCGACAGGGGGCACGAACACTGAAGCTTTCTTT
TRBJ1-1 | many | . | TRBV5-1 | CASSLGSGRAFF | TGCGCCAGCAGCTTGGGAAGCGGAAGAGCTTTCTTT
TRBJ2-5 | . | TRBD2 | TRBV12-3/TRBV12-4 | CASSTTRGAETQYF | TGTGCCAGCAGCACAACGCGGGGGGCGGAGACCCAGTACTTC
TRBJ2-5 | many | TRBD2 | TRBV7-2 | CASSPGLEHETQYF | TGTGCCAGCAGCCCCGGACTAGAGCACGAGACCCAGTACTTC
TRBJ2-7 | many | TRBD1 | TRBV27 | CASSNRDSGYEQYF | TGTGCCAGCAGTAACCGGGACAGCGGCTACGAGCAGTACTTC
TRBJ1-2 | . | . | TRBV7-9 | CASSLELGHRFPPGDYTF | TGTGCCAGCAGCTTAGAGCTGGGGCACAGGTTCCCACCCGGGGACTACACCTTC
TRBJ2-7 | many | . | TRBV27 | CASSLLSSGSREQYF | TGTGCCAGCAGTTTACTGTCATCAGGGTCCCGGGAGCAGTACTTC
TRBJ2-7 | many | . | TRBV11-1 | CASSLSARDTDSYEQYF | TGTGCCAGCAGCCTATCGGCCCGGGACACCGACTCCTACGAGCAGTACTTC
TRBJ2-2 | few | TRBD2 | TRBV5-4 | CASSLVLGTSGSQNTGELFF | TGTGCCAGCAGCTTGGTTCTAGGGACTAGCGGGAGCCAGAACACCGGGGAGCTGTTTTTT